This TCR beta chain was captured by sequencing in a study of identical twins. TCRdb processed the 5' RACE reads anew with MiXCR; each CDR3 protein has one entry. In the table there are 520,000 or so distinct CDR3 sequences, approximately 22% of which are singletons. The study, taken as a whole, reports: Models underestimated TCR alpha sharing (out-of-frame) in monozygotic twins.

Of note for this clonotype: Its antigen is as yet unknown.

Germline loops: CDR1 DFQATT, CDR2 SNEGSKA (reference sequence). With 4 bases clipped from V and 7 bases from J, the junction kept 5 bases outside the gene matches. This CDR3 is built from 15 residues. Another study also made use of these data, one on T cells expressing NK-cell markers. According to that study: The TCR beta repertoires were obtained from sorted CD3+CD56+NKG2C+, CD3+CD56+NKG2C- and CD3+CD56-NKG2C+ T cells. More than 5 donors carried dominant NKG2C+ clonotypes that made up roughly 1.0-8% of their CD8+ T cells.

The sample was CD4+ T cells sorted from blood. The chain is built from TRBV20-1 and TRBJ2-1, with 15 positions matching TRBD2. This receptor was identified in a woman aged 18-29 years in good health. The CDR3 loop reads CSAIGTSGGKNEQFF. CDR3 sequence (DNA): TGCAGTGCTATCGGGACTAGCGGGGGGAAGAATGAGCAGTTCTTC.